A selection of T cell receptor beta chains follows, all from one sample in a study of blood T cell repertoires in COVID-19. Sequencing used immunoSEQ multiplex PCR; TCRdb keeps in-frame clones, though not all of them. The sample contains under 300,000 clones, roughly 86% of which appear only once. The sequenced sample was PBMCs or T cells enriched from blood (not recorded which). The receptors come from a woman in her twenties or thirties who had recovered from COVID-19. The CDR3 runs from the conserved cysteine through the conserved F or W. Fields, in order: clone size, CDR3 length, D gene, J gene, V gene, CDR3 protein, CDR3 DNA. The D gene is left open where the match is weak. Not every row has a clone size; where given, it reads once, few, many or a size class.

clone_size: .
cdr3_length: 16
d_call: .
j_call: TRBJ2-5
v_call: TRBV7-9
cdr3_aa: CASSLKGAASEETQYF
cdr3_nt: TGTGCCAGCAGCTTAAAAGGTGCGGCTAGCGAAGAGACCCAGTACTTC

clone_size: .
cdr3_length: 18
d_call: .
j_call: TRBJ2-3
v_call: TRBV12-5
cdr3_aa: CASGLVPGDRLLADTQYF
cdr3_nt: TGTGCTAGTGGTTTGGTACCAGGAGACAGGTTGTTGGCAGATACGCAGTATTTT

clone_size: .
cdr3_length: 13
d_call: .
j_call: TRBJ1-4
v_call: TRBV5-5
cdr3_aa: CASSQGYGEKLFF
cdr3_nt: TGTGCCAGCAGTCAGGGGTACGGTGAAAAACTGTTTTTT

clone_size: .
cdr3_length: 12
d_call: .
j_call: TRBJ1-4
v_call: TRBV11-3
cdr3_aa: CASSDDSEKLFF
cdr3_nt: TGTGCCAGCAGCGACGACAGTGAAAAACTGTTTTTT

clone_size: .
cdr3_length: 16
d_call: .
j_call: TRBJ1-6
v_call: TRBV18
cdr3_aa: CASSPRGSSYNSPLHF
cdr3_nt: TGTGCCAGCTCACCAAGAGGGAGCTCCTATAATTCACCCCTCCACTTT

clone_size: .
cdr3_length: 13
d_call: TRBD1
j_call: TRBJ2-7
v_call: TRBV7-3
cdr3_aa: CASRGTGANEQYF
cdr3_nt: TGTGCCAGCAGAGGGACAGGGGCCAACGAGCAGTACTTC

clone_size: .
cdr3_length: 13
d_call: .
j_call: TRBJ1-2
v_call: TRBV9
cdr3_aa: CASSVGDSYGYTF
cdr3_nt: TGTGCCAGCAGCGTAGGAGACAGCTATGGCTACACCTTC

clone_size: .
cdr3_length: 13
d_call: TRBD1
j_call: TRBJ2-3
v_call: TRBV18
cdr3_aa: CASSRLSGTEQYF
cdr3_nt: TGTGCCAGCTCACGTCTCTCCGGGACAGAGCAGTATTTT

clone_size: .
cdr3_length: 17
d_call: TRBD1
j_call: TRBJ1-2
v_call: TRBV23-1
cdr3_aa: CASSPRTGQGLWGGYTF
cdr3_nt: TGCGCCAGCAGTCCACGGACGGGACAGGGTCTCTGGGGAGGCTACACCTTC

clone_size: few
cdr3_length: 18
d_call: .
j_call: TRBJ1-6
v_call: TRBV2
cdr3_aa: CASSEALRGSPYNSPLHF
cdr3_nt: TGTGCCAGCAGTGAAGCGCTTAGGGGGTCCCCCTATAATTCACCCCTCCACTTT

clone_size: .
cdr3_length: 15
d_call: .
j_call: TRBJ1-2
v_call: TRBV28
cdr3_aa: CASSPPDRSDYGYTF
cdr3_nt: TGTGCCAGCAGTCCTCCAGACAGGTCCGACTATGGCTACACCTTC

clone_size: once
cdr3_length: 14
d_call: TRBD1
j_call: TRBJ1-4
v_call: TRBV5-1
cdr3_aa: CASSRTGGNEKLFF
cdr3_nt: TGCGCCAGCAGCCGGACAGGGGGTAATGAAAAACTGTTTTTT

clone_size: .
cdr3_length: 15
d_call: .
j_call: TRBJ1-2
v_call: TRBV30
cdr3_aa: CASNLPGARGYGYTF
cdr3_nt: TGTGCCTCCAACCTTCCGGGAGCCCGAGGCTATGGCTACACCTTC

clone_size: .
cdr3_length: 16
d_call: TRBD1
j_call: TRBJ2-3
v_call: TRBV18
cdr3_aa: CASSPTGGPNSDTQYF
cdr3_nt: TGTGCCAGCTCACCCACAGGGGGCCCGAACTCAGATACGCAGTATTTT

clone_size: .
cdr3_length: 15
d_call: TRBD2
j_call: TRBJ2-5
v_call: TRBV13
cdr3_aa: CASSVGSGGRETQYF
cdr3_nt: TGTGCCAGCAGCGTGGGGAGCGGGGGGCGAGAGACCCAGTACTTC

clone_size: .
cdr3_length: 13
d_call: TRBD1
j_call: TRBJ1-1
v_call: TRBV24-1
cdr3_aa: CATKETGEGPAFF
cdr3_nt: TGTGCCACCAAAGAGACAGGGGAGGGGCCAGCTTTCTTT